This paragraph reports one TCR beta chain. Sequencing used immunoSEQ multiplex PCR; TCRdb keeps in-frame clones, though not all of them. The repertoire holds more than 140,000 clones, with around 94% as singletons. The germline CDR1 and CDR2 sequences are MDHEN and SYDVKM. V shed 6 bases, J shed 3 bases, and the junction held 8 bases outside the gene matches. The CDR3 is 15 residues long. The data were taken from a study of control samples from healthy donors and cancer patients. The TCR sequence derives from a man aged 40-49 years in good health. What was sequenced was blood. This sequence joins TRBV28 and TRBJ2-1, with 7 bases aligning to TRBD1. Written as DNA, the CDR3 is TGTGCCAGCAGATCTCAGGGGGTTTTCTACAATGAGCAGTTCTTC. Translation gives CASRSQGVFYNEQFF.